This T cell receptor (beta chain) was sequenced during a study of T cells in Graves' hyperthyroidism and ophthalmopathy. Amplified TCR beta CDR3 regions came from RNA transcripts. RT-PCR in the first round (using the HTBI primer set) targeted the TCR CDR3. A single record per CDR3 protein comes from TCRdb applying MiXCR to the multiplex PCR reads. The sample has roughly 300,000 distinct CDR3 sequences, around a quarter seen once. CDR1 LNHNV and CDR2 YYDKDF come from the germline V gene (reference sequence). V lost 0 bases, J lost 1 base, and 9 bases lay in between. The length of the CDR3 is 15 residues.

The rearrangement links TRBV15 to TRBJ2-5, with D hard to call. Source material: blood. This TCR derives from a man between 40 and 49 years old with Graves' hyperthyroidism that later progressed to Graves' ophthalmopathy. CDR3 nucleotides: TGTGCCACCAGCAGAGAGGGTAGCCCCCAAGAGACCCAGTACTTC. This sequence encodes CATSREGSPQETQYF.